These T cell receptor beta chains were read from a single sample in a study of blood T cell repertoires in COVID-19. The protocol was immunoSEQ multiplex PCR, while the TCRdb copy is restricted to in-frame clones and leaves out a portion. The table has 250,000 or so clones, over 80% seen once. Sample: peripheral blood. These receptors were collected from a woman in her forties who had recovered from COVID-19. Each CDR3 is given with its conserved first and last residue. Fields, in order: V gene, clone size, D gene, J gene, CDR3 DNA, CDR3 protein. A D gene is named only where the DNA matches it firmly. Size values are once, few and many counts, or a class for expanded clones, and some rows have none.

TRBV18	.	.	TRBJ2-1	TGTGCCAGCTCACCGACCGACAGGCCAGGAGAGCAGTTCTTC	CASSPTDRPGEQFF
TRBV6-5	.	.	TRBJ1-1	TGTGCCAGCAGTTACGCCAGGGACACTGAAGCTTTCTTT	CASSYARDTEAFF
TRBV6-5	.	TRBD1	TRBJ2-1	TGTGCCAGCACCAGGCGGACAGGCCTTTACAATGAGCAGTTCTTC	CASTRRTGLYNEQFF
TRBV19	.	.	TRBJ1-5	TGTGCCAGTAGTATGGTGAGGGAGTATCAGCCCCAGCATTTT	CASSMVREYQPQHF
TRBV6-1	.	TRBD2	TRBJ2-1	TGTGCCAGCAGTGACGGGACTAGCAGAGGGAATGAGCAGTTCTTC	CASSDGTSRGNEQFF
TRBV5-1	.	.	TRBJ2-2	TGCGCCAGCAGCTATTACCGGGTTTCACCGAACACCGGGGAGCTGTTTTTT	CASSYYRVSPNTGELFF
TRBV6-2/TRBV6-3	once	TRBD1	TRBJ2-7	TGTGCCAGCAGTTTCTCAGGGGGCATCTCCTACGAGCAGTACTTC	CASSFSGGISYEQYF
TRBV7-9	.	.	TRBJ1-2	TGTGCCAGCAGCTTAGCGCAGGGGTATGGCTACACCTTC	CASSLAQGYGYTF
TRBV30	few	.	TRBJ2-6	TGTGCCTGGGCCTTAGGGGGCTCTGGGGCCAACGTCCTGACTTTC	CAWALGGSGANVLTF
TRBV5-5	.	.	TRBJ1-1	TGTGCCAGCAGCTTGGCTGTTGAAGCTTTCTTT	CASSLAVEAFF
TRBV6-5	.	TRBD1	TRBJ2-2	TGTGCCAGCAGGACAGGGGACGCTCACACCGGGGAGCTGTTTTTT	CASRTGDAHTGELFF
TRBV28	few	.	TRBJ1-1	TGTGCCAGCAGTTTATTACCGGAAGGGAGCACTGAAGCTTTCTTT	CASSLLPEGSTEAFF
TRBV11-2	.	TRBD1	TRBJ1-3	TGTGCCAGCAGCTTAACATCAGGGGGCTCAGGAAACACCATATATTTT	CASSLTSGGSGNTIYF
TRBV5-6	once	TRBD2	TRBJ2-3	TGTGCCAGCAGCTTCGAACTAGCGCTAGCAGTAGATACGCAGTATTTT	CASSFELALAVDTQYF
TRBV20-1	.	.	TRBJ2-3	TGCAGTGCTGAGGGTAGAGCGTCGCAGTATTTT	CSAEGRASQYF
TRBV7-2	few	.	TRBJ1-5	TGTGCCAGCAGCCCCAGGACGGGCCGGGGTCAGCCCCAGCATTTT	CASSPRTGRGQPQHF
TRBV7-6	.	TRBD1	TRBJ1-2	TGTGCCAGCAGCCCAGGGGGGCAGGACCTCTATGGCTACACCTTC	CASSPGGQDLYGYTF
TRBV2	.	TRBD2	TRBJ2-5	TGTGCCACTAGCGGGGGAGGGGAGACCCAGTACTTC	CATSGGGETQYF
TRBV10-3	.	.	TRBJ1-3	TGTGCCATCAGTGAGACCGGGGGAAGTGGAAACACCATATATTTT	CAISETGGSGNTIYF
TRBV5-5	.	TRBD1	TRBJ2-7	TGTGCCAGCAGCTTGGTCCCAGGGGGAAGGTACGAGCAGTACTTC	CASSLVPGGRYEQYF
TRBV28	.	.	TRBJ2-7	TGTGCCAGCACCTCTGTCCCGTACTCCTACGAGCAGTACTTC	CASTSVPYSYEQYF
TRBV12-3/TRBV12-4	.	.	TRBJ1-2	TGTGCCACCACATGGGCAGTCATGTATGGCTACACCTTC	CATTWAVMYGYTF
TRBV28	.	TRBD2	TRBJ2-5	TGTGCCAGCAGGGGAGCGGGGGAAGAGACCCAGTACTTC	CASRGAGEETQYF
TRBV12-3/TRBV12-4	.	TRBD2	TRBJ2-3	TGTGCCAGCAGACTAGCGGGGGGGCAACCCGGATATTTT	CASRLAGGQPGYF
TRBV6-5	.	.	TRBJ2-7	TGTGCCAGCAGTCCTATCCGGGATCCCTACTACGAGCAGTACTTC	CASSPIRDPYYEQYF
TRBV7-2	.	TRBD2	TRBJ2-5	TGTGCCAGCAGCTTATGGGGGGGTGAGACCCAGTACTTC	CASSLWGGETQYF
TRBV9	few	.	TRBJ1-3	TGTGCCAGCAGCGTAGCCCGGAGGGTGGGCACCATATATTTT	CASSVARRVGTIYF
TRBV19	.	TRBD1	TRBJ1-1	TGTGCCAGTACCACGGGACAGGGGCCAAACACTGAAGCTTTCTTT	CASTTGQGPNTEAFF
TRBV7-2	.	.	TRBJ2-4	TGTGCCAGCAGCAGATCAGGGTCGGCCAAAAACATTCAGTACTTC	CASSRSGSAKNIQYF
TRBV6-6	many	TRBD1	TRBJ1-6	TGTGCCAGCAGTTACGACAGGGAGACTTCACCCCTCCACTTT	CASSYDRETSPLHF
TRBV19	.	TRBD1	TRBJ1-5	TGTGCCAGTAGTAATTCCAGGGGGAAGAATCAGCCCCAGCATTTT	CASSNSRGKNQPQHF
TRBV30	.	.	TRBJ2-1	TGTGCCTTCCGGGCCTACAATGAGCAGTTCTTC	CAFRAYNEQFF